This TCR beta chain was captured in a study of memory CD8 T cells in hepatitis C reinfection. The wider study: Samples before reinfection came 55 to 20 weeks prior to detection.

As to time point: pre-reinfection, 55 to 20 weeks before reinfection detection. TCR sequencing was done directly ex vivo on sorted cells, without expansion in vitro. Donors came from people who inject drugs enrolled in HEPCO, Canada. Total naive CD8 T cells were sorted as viable CD3+ CD8+ CD45RO- cells from two donors. V trimming: 7 bases; J trimming: 2 bases; junction bases outside the gene matches: 10. CDR3 length: 15 amino acids. Germline CDR1 and CDR2: SQVTM and ANQGSEA. Profiled with immunoSEQ multiplex PCR; TCRdb holds only in-frame clones, not every one. The data contain 50,000 or so clones, nearly 90% of them singletons.

The sequence was collected from a man aged 18-30 years with hepatitis C virus infection. The sample consisted of naive CD8+ T cells sorted from blood. This chain connects TRBV29-1 to TRBJ2-1; 8 nucleotides line up with TRBD2. The CDR3 loop reads CSAGGAEVTYNEQFF. The CDR3 DNA sequence: TGCAGCGCCGGGGGGGCGGAGGTTACCTACAATGAGCAGTTCTTC.